This T cell receptor beta chain was captured by sequencing in a study of vaccination and CD4 T cells after COVID-19. Trimming removed 8 bases from V and 0 bases from J, with 17 bases in between. Germline CDR1 and CDR2: SNHLY and FYNNEI. The CDR3 runs 16 residues. The Oncomine TCR Beta short-read assay generated sequence data from the DNA of cultured CD4+ T cells. TCRdb re-analysed the PCR reads in MiXCR, keeping a single row per CDR3 protein. The sample contains more than 4,500 distinct CDR3 sequences, 50% to 65% of which appear only once. This clonotype was picked up a small number of times. Antigen: not known. Treatment reported: approximately 9-day PBMC culture with coronavirus spike peptide pools or control peptides (ViraFEST assay).

The gene calls are TRBV2 and TRBJ1-5; D gene ambiguous. Sequencing was done on a sample of CD4+ T cells from blood, cultured in vitro. The origin of this receptor is a human donor who had recovered from COVID-19. The CDR3 is CASAPPSRLSNQPQHF. The DNA of the CDR3 is TGTGCCAGCGCCCCTCCGAGCAGGCTTAGCAATCAGCCCCAGCATTTT.